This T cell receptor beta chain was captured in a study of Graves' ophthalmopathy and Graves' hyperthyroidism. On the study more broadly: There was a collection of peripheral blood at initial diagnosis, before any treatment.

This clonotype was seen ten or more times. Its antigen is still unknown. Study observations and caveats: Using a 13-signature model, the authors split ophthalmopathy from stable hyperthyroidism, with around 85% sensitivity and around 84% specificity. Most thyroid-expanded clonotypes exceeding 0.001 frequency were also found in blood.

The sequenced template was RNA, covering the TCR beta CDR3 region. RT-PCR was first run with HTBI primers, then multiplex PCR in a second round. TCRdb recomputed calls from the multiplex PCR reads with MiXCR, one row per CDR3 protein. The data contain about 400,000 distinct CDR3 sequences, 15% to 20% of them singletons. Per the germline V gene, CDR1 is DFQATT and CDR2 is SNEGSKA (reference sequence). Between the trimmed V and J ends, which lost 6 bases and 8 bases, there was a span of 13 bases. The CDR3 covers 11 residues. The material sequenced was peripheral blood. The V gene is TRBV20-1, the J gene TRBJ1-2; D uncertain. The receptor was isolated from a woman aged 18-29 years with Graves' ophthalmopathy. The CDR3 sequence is CSAPRRPGYTF. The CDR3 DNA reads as TGCAGTGCGCCCAGAAGGCCCGGCTACACCTTC.